The T cell receptor beta chain described here comes from a study of T cell responses to AZD1222 COVID-19 vaccine. Study-level points and caveats: There were mostly white British donors and more females than males, and clonal diversity was possibly underestimated. Vaccination with two AZD1222 doses was followed by a rise in Spike-specific TCR breadth and depth. Without day 14 samples, only post-peak T cell repertoires were studied.

Germline V gene sequence: CDR1 MNHEY, CDR2 SMNVEV (reference sequence). The CDR3 is 17 amino acids. Deletions cut 0 bases from V and 4 bases from J, with 16 bases between. A note on this clone: Its cognate antigen is unknown.

TCRdb's copy holds only in-frame clones and misses some; the assay was immunoSEQ multiplex PCR. The sample has under 150,000 clones; about 91% are singletons. The rearrangement links TRBV27 to TRBJ1-3; no reliable D call. Sample: peripheral blood, taken on day 0 of AZD1222 vaccination. The clonotype originates from an adult in good health. The CDR3 DNA is TGTGCCAGCAGTTTATCGTATCCAGGAGGGAACGGAAACACCATATATTTT. It yields the protein CASSLSYPGGNGNTIYF.